This T cell receptor (beta chain) was identified during a study of cytomegalovirus exposure and HLA in healthy donors. Whole-study context: In terms of ancestry, the Caucasian-associated cluster contained about 80% of the approximately 400 genotyped donors. Notes on the study in general: According to a later analysis, most TCR beta chains associated with CMV appeared HLA-restricted. The authors listed roughly 150 TCR beta chains as cytomegalovirus-associated.

Notes on this clone: What it binds is not known.

Primers: 60 Vbeta forward and 13 Jbeta reverse. Some clones are missing from TCRdb's copy, which holds only in-frame ones; the method was immunoSEQ multiplex PCR. The data hold about 150,000 clones, with approximately 72% observed a single time. The sample was PBMCs. This clonotype originated in a man between 18 and 29 years old in good health and CMV-seronegative.

The CDR3 is CASSAPGGSDHTGELFF. The CDR3 DNA reads as TGTGCCAGCAGTGCCCCTGGTGGTAGCGACCACACCGGGGAGCTGTTTTTT. The chain combines TRBV25-1 with TRBJ2-2, with a tentative D call TRBD2 (5 bases). CDR1 MGHDK and CDR2 SYGVNS come from the germline V gene. Trimming left V 4 bases short and J 3 bases short, with 18 bases between. This CDR3 spans 17 amino acids. Variable domain in full (rest from reference TRBV25-1 and TRBJ2-2): EADIYQTPRYLVIGTGKKITLECSQTMGHDKMYWYQQDPGMELHLIHYSYGVNSTEKGDLSSESTVSRIRTEHFPLTLESARPSHTSQYLCASSAPGGSDHTGELFFGEGSRLTVL.